A single sample gave rise to the 8 T cell receptor beta chains below, sequenced in a study of identical twins. Using its own MiXCR run on the 5' RACE reads, TCRdb lists one record per CDR3 protein. Here the sample spans around 1.7 million distinct CDR3 sequences, less than 35% being singletons. Sample: cord blood. The receptors originated from a newborn girl in good health.

The table lists this clonotype with a few counts. This sequence joins TRBV20-1 and TRBJ2-7; D is undetermined. V lost 1 base and J lost 2, with 12 bases in between. The CDR3 is 14 residues long. Germline CDR1 and CDR2: DFQATT and SNEGSKA (reference sequence). CDR3 coding DNA: TGCAGTGCTAGAGGACCCAAACGGGCCTACGAGCAGTACTTC. It translates to CSARGPKRAYEQYF.

The chain carries TRBV5-6 and TRBJ1-2; a possible D gene is TRBD1 (5 bases). This CDR3 comprises 14 residues. The germline V gene has CDR1 SGHDT and CDR2 YYEEEE. Between the trimmed V and J ends, which lost 0 bases and 7 bases, there was a span of 13 bases. CDR3 sequence (DNA): TGTGCCAGCAGCTTGGTGGGCAGGGACTCTGGCTACACCTTC. It specifies CASSLVGRDSGYTF. The full variable domain, with the rest looked up from reference TRBV5-6 and TRBJ1-2, is DAGVTQSPTHLIKTRGQQVTLRCSPKSGHDTVSWYQQALGQGPQFIFQYYEEEERQRGNFPDRFSGHQFPNYSSELNVNALLLGDSALYLCASSLVGRDSGYTFGSGTRLTVV.

V usage is TRBV5-1 and J usage is TRBJ2-5, with 8 nucleotides matching TRBD2. V lost 2 bases to trimming and J lost 1 base; unmatched junction nucleotides: 4. CDR1 is SGHRS and CDR2 is YFSETQ in the germline V gene. The CDR3 sequence is 15 residues long. CDR3 DNA sequence: TGCGCCAGCAGCTTTGGACGGGGGGGCCAAGAGACCCAGTACTTC. The encoded protein is CASSFGRGGQETQYF.

V gene TRBV21-1 combines with J gene TRBJ2-7. TRBV21-1 is termed a pseudogene. The CDR3 sequence is 15 residues long. As DNA, the CDR3 is TGTGCCAGCAGCAAAGCGGGACAGGGGCCCTACGAGCAGTACTTC. It codes for CASSKAGQGPYEQYF.

The chain uses TRBV20-1 and TRBJ2-3; D gene ambiguous. The V end lost 5 bases, the J end lost 2 bases, and 11 bases lay between the germline ends. Germline V lookup: CDR1 DFQATT, CDR2 SNEGSKA (reference sequence). The CDR3 covers 13 residues. CDR3 sequence (DNA): TGCAGTGCTCAACACGGTTCCACAGATACGCAGTATTTT. It codes for CSAQHGSTDTQYF.

In this sample, this clonotype turned up a few times. The CDR3 nucleotides read TGTGCCAGCAGCAGAGTGGGCAGGGGGCTTTACGAGCAGTACTTC. Its translation is CASSRVGRGLYEQYF. V usage is TRBV21-1 and J usage is TRBJ2-7; the table's D call of TRBD1 was not tested on the DNA. TRBV21-1 is termed a pseudogene. This CDR3 comprises 15 residues.

The chain carries TRBV18 and TRBJ1-4; tentatively, D is TRBD1 (6 bases). CDR1 KGHSH and CDR2 LQKENI come from the germline V gene. V lost 1 base and J 6 bases, leaving 18 bases between the germline ends. This CDR3 contains 17 residues. This chain's CDR3 is CASSPQGTLGIDEKLFF. CDR3 nucleotides: TGTGCCAGCTCACCACAAGGGACACTGGGGATAGATGAAAAACTGTTTTTT.

This clonotype was seen more than once but under ten times. The chain links TRBV20-1 to TRBJ2-5; D is unclear. The CDR3 runs to 15 residues. V was clipped by 5 bases and J by 5 bases, with 21 bases between them. Germline CDR1 DFQATT, CDR2 SNEGSKA (reference sequence). CDR3 sequence reads: CSAFKPGPSGETQYF. CDR3 DNA sequence: TGCAGTGCTTTTAAACCGGGTCCCTCTGGGGAGACCCAGTACTTC.